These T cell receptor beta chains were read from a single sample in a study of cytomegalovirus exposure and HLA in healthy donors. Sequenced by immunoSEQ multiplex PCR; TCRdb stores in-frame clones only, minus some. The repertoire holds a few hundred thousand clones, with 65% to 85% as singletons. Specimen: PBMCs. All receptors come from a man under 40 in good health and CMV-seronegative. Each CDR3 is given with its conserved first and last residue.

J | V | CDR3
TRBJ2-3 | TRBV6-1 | CASSGLAGDTDTQYF
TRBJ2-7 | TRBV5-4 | CASSLDNGKTYEQYF
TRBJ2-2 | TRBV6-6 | CASARAGDTGELFF
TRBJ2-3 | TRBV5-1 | CASSSTGTGSADTQYF
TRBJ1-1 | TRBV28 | CAAGDYAEAFF
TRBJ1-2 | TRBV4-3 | CASSQEIAGGGGYGYTF
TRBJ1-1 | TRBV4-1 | CASSQKTAGGLNTEAFF
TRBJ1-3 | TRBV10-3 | CAISESNSYGNTIYF
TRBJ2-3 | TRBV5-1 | CASSSDSFTDTQYF
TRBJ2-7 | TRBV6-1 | CASSDFNEQYF
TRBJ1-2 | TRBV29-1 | CSVPRQGSGYGYTF
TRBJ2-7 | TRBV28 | CASSGTGGAYEQYF
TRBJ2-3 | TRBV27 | CASSPRTITDTQYF
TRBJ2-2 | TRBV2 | CASRPTGGGWSNGELFF
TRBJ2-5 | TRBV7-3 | CASSPGGKPETQYF
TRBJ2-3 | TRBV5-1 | CASSWGRWGTDTQYF
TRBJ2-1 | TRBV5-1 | CATASGQGAKEQFF
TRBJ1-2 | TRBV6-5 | CASSLTANYGYTF
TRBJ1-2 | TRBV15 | CATSREGHQAYGYTF
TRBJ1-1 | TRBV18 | CASSPPGVLRTEAFF
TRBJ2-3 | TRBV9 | CASSAGGGVSTDTQYF
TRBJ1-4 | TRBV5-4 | CASRSQGGVLIF
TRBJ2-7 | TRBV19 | CASRRLAGGPEEQYF
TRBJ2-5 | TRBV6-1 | CASSEEEGALWETQYF
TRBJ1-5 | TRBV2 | CASSEEREGPRQPQHF
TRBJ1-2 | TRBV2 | CASIPGQDYGYTF
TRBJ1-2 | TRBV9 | CASSHSPPGSGYTF
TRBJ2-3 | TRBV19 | CASSRTGFGDTQYF
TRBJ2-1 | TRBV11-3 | CASSSGLAGGTFNEQFF
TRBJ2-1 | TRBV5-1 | CASSRDTYNEQFF
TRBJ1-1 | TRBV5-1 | CASSVQGARTEAFF
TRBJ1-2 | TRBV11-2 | CASSLGPPRTGINYGYTF
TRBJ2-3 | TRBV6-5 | CASSYSPSGGEDTQYF
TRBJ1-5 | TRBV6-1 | CASSEGLGNQPQHF
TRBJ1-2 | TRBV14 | CASSHEVHLRNYGYTF
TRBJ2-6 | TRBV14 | CASSHLRGQPGANVLTF
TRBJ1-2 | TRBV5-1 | CASSLGNDRSNYGYTF
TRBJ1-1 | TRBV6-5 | CASSPRTPSNTEAFF
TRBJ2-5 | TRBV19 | CASSQGAGETQYF
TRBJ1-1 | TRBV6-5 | CASQNHRTQTEAFF
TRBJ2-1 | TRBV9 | CASTRSGGDYNEQFF
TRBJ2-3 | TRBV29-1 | CSVKKAADTQYF